These T cell receptor beta chains were read from a single sample in a study of lymphopenia after photon versus proton radiotherapy. Only in-frame clones appear in the TCRdb table, and some are missing; sequencing was by immunoSEQ multiplex PCR. Counted here are some 25,000 clones, roughly 85% occurring once; the ten biggest clones make up less than 25%. The source was peripheral blood, collected from a patient treated with proton-based radiotherapy. The receptors come from a woman in her seventies with pancreatic cancer. The CDR3 runs from the conserved cysteine through the conserved F or W. A D gene is named only where the DNA matches it firmly. Clone size is shown for a subset of rows, as once, few, many or a class of expanded clone.

- | - | TRBJ2-1 | TRBV28 | CASSLLSGFTHEQFF | TGTGCCAGCAGTTTATTGTCGGGATTCACCCATGAGCAGTTCTTC
- | - | TRBJ2-5 | TRBV10-3 | CAISESAGKETQYF | TGTGCCATCAGTGAGTCTGCCGGTAAAGAGACCCAGTACTTC
TRBD2 | - | TRBJ2-5 | TRBV6-6 | CASSSNRAGTRETQYF | TGTGCCAGCAGTTCCAATCGAGCGGGAACGCGAGAGACCCAGTACTTC
- | - | TRBJ2-1 | TRBV9 | CASSVQTSSYNEQFF | TGTGCCAGCAGCGTCCAGACTAGTTCCTACAATGAGCAGTTCTTC
- | - | TRBJ1-5 | TRBV2 | CASSENAGGNQPQHF | TGTGCCAGCAGTGAAAATGCGGGGGGCAATCAGCCCCAGCATTTT
TRBD2 | - | TRBJ2-5 | TRBV6-6 | CASRIPRLADQETQYF | TGTGCCAGCAGAATCCCGAGACTAGCGGATCAAGAGACCCAGTACTTC
- | - | TRBJ1-3 | TRBV19 | CASSFLPAPGNTIYF | TGTGCCAGTAGTTTCTTGCCGGCCCCCGGAAACACCATATATTTT
- | - | TRBJ1-3 | TRBV7-2 | CASGQGLLNTIYF | TGTGCCAGCGGCCAGGGACTCTTAAACACCATATATTTT
- | - | TRBJ2-1 | TRBV9 | CASSVVSGSYNEQFF | TGTGCCAGCAGCGTAGTAAGCGGCTCCTACAATGAGCAGTTCTTC
- | - | TRBJ1-1 | TRBV19 | CASSIDPRNTEAFF | TGTGCCAGTAGTATAGACCCGCGAAACACTGAAGCTTTCTTT
- | - | TRBJ1-5 | TRBV19 | CASRDLGGDQPQHF | TGTGCCAGTAGGGACCTCGGGGGGGATCAGCCCCAGCATTTT
- | - | TRBJ2-3 | TRBV15 | CATSSGGGGTDTQYF | TGTGCCACCAGCAGTGGGGGTGGAGGGACAGATACGCAGTATTTT
- | - | TRBJ2-1 | TRBV7-9 | CASSLGGGNEQFF | TGTGCCAGCAGCTTAGGCGGCGGCAATGAGCAGTTCTTC
TRBD2 | - | TRBJ2-1 | TRBV4-3 | CASSQGLAGAREQFF | TGCGCCAGCAGCCAAGGACTAGCGGGAGCACGGGAGCAGTTCTTC
TRBD1 | - | TRBJ1-4 | TRBV4-2 | CASSQEILGVAGQGEKLFF | TGTGCCAGCAGCCAAGAGATCCTGGGAGTCGCTGGACAGGGTGAAAAACTGTTTTTT
- | - | TRBJ2-1 | TRBV7-6 | CASMAGSGSYNEQFF | TGTGCCAGCATGGCAGGGTCGGGCTCCTACAATGAGCAGTTCTTC
TRBD1 | - | TRBJ1-1 | TRBV10-3 | CAISLQGRRTEAFF | TGTGCCATCAGTTTACAGGGGAGGAGGACTGAAGCTTTCTTT
- | - | TRBJ2-7 | TRBV7-2 | CASSFVPIRGGGKEQYF | TGTGCCAGCAGCTTCGTCCCTATTAGGGGTGGGGGCAAGGAGCAGTACTTC
- | - | TRBJ2-3 | TRBV18 | CASSPRGARSRGSTDTQYF | TGTGCCAGCTCACCACGGGGGGCGCGGAGCCGGGGATCCACAGATACGCAGTATTTT
- | once | TRBJ1-1 | TRBV7-9 | CASSHARQILVGSTEAFF | TGTGCCAGCAGCCACGCCCGGCAAATCCTGGTCGGGTCCACTGAAGCTTTCTTT
- | - | TRBJ2-6 | TRBV2 | CASWGNRDHVLTF | TGTGCCAGCTGGGGAAACCGGGACCACGTCCTGACTTTC
- | - | TRBJ1-3 | TRBV9 | CASSVALYGGSGNTIYF | TGTGCCAGCAGCGTAGCTCTGTACGGAGGGAGCGGAAACACCATATATTTT
- | - | TRBJ2-7 | TRBV28 | CASSFQLASLTYEQYF | TGTGCCAGCAGTTTTCAACTAGCCTCCCTAACCTACGAGCAGTACTTC
- | - | TRBJ2-3 | TRBV19 | CASSIFGSTDTQYF | TGTGCCAGTAGTATTTTCGGGAGCACAGATACGCAGTATTTT
TRBD2 | once | TRBJ2-7 | TRBV6-5 | CASMGAGGPYEQYF | TGTGCCAGCATGGGAGCGGGAGGCCCCTACGAGCAGTACTTC
- | - | TRBJ2-7 | TRBV28 | CASSDSYEQYF | TGTGCCAGCAGTGACTCCTACGAGCAGTACTTC
- | - | TRBJ1-4 | TRBV14 | CASSPNAVANEKLFF | TGTGCCAGCAGCCCAAACGCAGTCGCTAATGAAAAACTGTTTTTT
TRBD2 | - | TRBJ2-6 | TRBV15 | CATSRDRAGGILSGANVLTF | TGTGCCACCAGCAGAGATCGGGCGGGAGGGATTCTGTCTGGGGCCAACGTCCTGACTTTC
- | - | TRBJ1-2 | TRBV7-2 | CASSLGGNYGYTF | TGTGCCAGCAGCTTAGGGGGAAACTATGGCTACACCTTC
TRBD1 | - | TRBJ2-7 | TRBV6-1 | CASSEDRAYEQYF | TGTGCCAGCAGTGAGGACAGGGCCTACGAGCAGTACTTC
- | - | TRBJ2-7 | TRBV7-2 | CASTPGYEQYF | TGTGCCAGCACTCCGGGTTACGAGCAGTACTTC
- | - | TRBJ2-1 | TRBV15 | CATSRETSTVQRLF | TGTGCCACCAGCAGGGAGACGTCGACAGTTCAACGGCTCTTC
- | few | TRBJ2-1 | TRBV19 | CASSTGGAYNEQFF | TGTGCCAGTAGTACGGGCGGGGCTTACAATGAGCAGTTCTTC
- | - | TRBJ1-3 | TRBV28 | CASSLSSGNTIYF | TGTGCCAGCAGTTTGTCTTCTGGAAACACCATATATTTT
TRBD1 | - | TRBJ2-7 | TRBV4-3 | CASSQEQGGRYEQYF | TGCGCCAGCAGCCAAGAACAGGGGGGCCGCTACGAGCAGTACTTC
- | - | TRBJ1-4 | TRBV9 | CASSVGGRQLFF | TGTGCCAGCAGCGTAGGGGGTAGGCAACTGTTTTTT
TRBD1 | - | TRBJ1-1 | TRBV15 | CATSIRQGGTEAFF | TGTGCCACCAGCATTAGACAGGGAGGGACTGAAGCTTTCTTT
- | - | TRBJ1-2 | TRBV4-1 | CASSQDGDGYTF | TGCGCCAGCAGCCAAGATGGGGATGGCTACACCTTC
- | - | TRBJ2-1 | TRBV14 | CASSLSSGRSAYNEQFF | TGTGCCAGCAGCCTATCATCAGGACGTAGCGCCTACAATGAGCAGTTCTTC
- | - | TRBJ1-5 | TRBV28 | CASSLRLGIGNQPQHF | TGTGCCAGCAGTTTACGGCTGGGAATTGGCAATCAGCCCCAGCATTTT
- | - | TRBJ1-5 | TRBV28 | CASYSLGSFRLEGLFSQPQHF | TGTGCCAGCTACAGTTTAGGGTCTTTTCGGTTGGAGGGTTTATTTAGTCAGCCCCAGCATTTT
TRBD1 | - | TRBJ1-1 | TRBV6-5 | CASSYQPGQINTEAFF | TGTGCCAGCAGTTACCAACCGGGACAGATCAACACTGAAGCTTTCTTT
- | - | TRBJ1-5 | TRBV19 | CASSIDPGRSNQPQHF | TGTGCCAGTAGTATAGATCCGGGGAGAAGCAATCAGCCCCAGCATTTT
- | few | TRBJ2-3 | TRBV6-4 | CASSLSWGGTDTQYF | TGTGCCAGCAGTCTTAGCTGGGGGGGCACAGATACGCAGTATTTT
- | - | TRBJ1-1 | TRBV7-9 | CASSLQGNTEAFF | TGTGCCAGCAGCTTGCAGGGAAACACTGAAGCTTTCTTT
TRBD2 | - | TRBJ2-1 | TRBV5-4 | CASRLGTSGYNEQFF | TGTGCCAGCAGATTAGGGACTAGCGGTTACAATGAGCAGTTCTTC
TRBD2 | - | TRBJ2-7 | TRBV29-1 | CSVEERENRYEQYF | TGCAGCGTTGAAGAGCGGGAGAATCGGTACGAGCAGTACTTC
TRBD1 | - | TRBJ1-3 | TRBV9 | CASSVGGQASSGNTIYF | TGTGCCAGCAGCGTAGGAGGACAGGCCAGCTCTGGAAACACCATATATTTT
TRBD2 | - | TRBJ2-7 | TRBV9 | CASSETSGGSYEQYF | TGTGCCAGCAGCGAGACTAGCGGGGGGTCCTACGAGCAGTACTTC
- | - | TRBJ2-7 | TRBV30 | CAWTHGGHEQYF | TGTGCCTGGACCCATGGGGGGCACGAGCAGTACTTC
- | - | TRBJ1-6 | TRBV30 | CAWSVRTGTISYNSPLHF | TGTGCCTGGAGTGTAAGAACAGGGACAATCTCCTATAATTCACCCCTCCACTTT
- | once | TRBJ2-3 | TRBV19 | CASSDQGRTDTQYF | TGTGCCAGTAGTGACCAGGGCAGAACAGATACGCAGTATTTT
- | - | TRBJ2-7 | TRBV4-1 | CASSQERGAGPLYEQYF | TGCGCCAGCAGCCAAGAAAGGGGTGCAGGGCCCCTATACGAGCAGTACTTC
- | - | TRBJ1-4 | TRBV2 | CASRADVSELFF | TGTGCCAGCAGGGCGGACGTATCAGAGCTGTTTTTT
- | - | TRBJ2-7 | TRBV19 | CASSPGSSPYEQYF | TGTGCCAGTAGTCCAGGGAGTAGCCCCTACGAGCAGTACTTC
- | - | TRBJ2-7 | TRBV5-1 | CASSGSQERASYEQYF | TGCGCCAGCAGCGGATCCCAAGAGAGGGCCTCCTACGAGCAGTACTTC
TRBD2 | - | TRBJ2-3 | TRBV11-3 | CASSYLGLANTDTQYF | TGTGCCAGCAGCTACCTTGGACTAGCGAACACAGATACGCAGTATTTT
- | few | TRBJ2-1 | TRBV27 | CASSLWPGPYNEQFF | TGTGCCAGCAGTTTATGGCCAGGCCCCTACAATGAGCAGTTCTTC
- | - | TRBJ1-5 | TRBV19 | CASKVGTGNQPQHF | TGTGCCAGTAAGGTTGGGACGGGGAATCAGCCCCAGCATTTT
- | - | TRBJ1-2 | TRBV5-1 | CASRAESNYGYTF | TGCGCCAGTAGGGCAGAGAGTAACTATGGCTACACCTTC